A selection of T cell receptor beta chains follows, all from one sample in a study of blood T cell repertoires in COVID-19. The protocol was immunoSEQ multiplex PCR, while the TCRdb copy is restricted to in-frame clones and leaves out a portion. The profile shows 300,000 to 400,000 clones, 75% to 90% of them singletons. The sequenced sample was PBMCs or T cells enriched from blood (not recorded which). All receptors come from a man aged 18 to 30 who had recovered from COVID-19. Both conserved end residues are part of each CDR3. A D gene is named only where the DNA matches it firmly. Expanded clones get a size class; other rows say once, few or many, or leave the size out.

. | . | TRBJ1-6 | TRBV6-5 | CASSYSPQAISAPLHF | TGTGCCAGCAGTTACTCTCCGCAGGCTATTTCTGCACCCCTCCACTTT
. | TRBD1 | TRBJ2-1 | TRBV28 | CASSMTGLRNEQFF | TGTGCCAGCAGTATGACAGGGCTTCGGAATGAGCAGTTCTTC
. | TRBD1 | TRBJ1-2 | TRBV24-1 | CATSDLRQGHGYTF | TGTGCCACCAGTGATCTGAGACAGGGTCATGGCTACACCTTC
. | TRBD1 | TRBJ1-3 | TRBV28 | CASSSGQLSGNTIYF | TGTGCCAGCAGTTCGGGACAGCTCTCTGGAAACACCATATATTTT
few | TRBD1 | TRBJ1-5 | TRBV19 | CASKGQFNQPQHF | TGTGCCAGCAAGGGACAGTTCAATCAGCCCCAGCATTTT
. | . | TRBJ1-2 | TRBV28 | CASLQGNYGYTF | TGTGCCAGCTTACAGGGTAATTATGGCTACACCTTC
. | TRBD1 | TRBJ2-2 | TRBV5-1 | CASREPGQGNTGELFF | TGCGCCAGCAGAGAACCGGGACAGGGGAACACCGGGGAGCTGTTTTTT
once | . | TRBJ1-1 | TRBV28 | CASSPIRGGTEAFF | TGTGCCAGCAGTCCCATTCGCGGAGGAACTGAAGCTTTCTTT
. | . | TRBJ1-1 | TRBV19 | CASSIRGGLGTEAFF | TGTGCCAGTAGTATAAGGGGGGGGCTCGGGACTGAAGCTTTCTTT
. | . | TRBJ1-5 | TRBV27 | CASTRAGEPQHF | TGTGCCAGCACCCGGGCGGGCGAGCCCCAGCATTTT
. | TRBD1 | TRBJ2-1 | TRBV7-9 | CASSLGQGAWEYNEQFF | TGTGCCAGCAGCTTAGGGCAGGGGGCTTGGGAGTACAATGAGCAGTTCTTC
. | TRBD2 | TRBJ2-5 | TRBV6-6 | CASSPLSGGAPGETQYF | TGTGCCAGCAGTCCACTTAGCGGGGGGGCCCCCGGGGAGACCCAGTACTTC
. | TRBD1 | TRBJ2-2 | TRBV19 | CASSAPGQSNSGTGELFF | TGTGCCAGTAGTGCTCCGGGACAGAGCAACAGTGGGACCGGGGAGCTGTTTTTT
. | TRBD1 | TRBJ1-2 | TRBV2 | CASSEAGQAHYSGYTF | TGTGCCAGCAGTGAAGCCGGACAGGCCCACTACTCTGGCTACACCTTC
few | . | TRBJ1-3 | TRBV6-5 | CASSRQGGAGNTIYF | TGTGCCAGCAGTCGTCAGGGTGGGGCTGGAAACACCATATATTTT
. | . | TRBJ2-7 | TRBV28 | CASRDTLYEQYF | TGTGCCAGCCGGGACACACTATACGAGCAGTACTTC
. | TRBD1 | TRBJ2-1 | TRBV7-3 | CASSLSPRDRAYNEQFF | TGTGCCAGCAGCTTATCACCCAGGGACAGGGCATACAATGAGCAGTTCTTC
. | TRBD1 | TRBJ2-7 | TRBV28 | CASSLSQGDHEQYF | TGTGCCAGCAGTTTAAGTCAGGGGGACCACGAGCAGTACTTC
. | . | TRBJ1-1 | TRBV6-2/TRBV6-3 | CASSYQYTEAFF | TGTGCCAGCAGTTACCAGTACACTGAAGCTTTCTTT
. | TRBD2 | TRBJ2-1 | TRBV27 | CASSLLSLSGSQGSYNEQFF | TGTGCCAGCAGTTTACTATCGCTCAGCGGGAGTCAGGGCTCCTACAATGAGCAGTTCTTC
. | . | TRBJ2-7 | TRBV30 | CAWSVLSDEQYF | TGTGCCTGGAGTGTATTATCGGACGAGCAGTACTTC
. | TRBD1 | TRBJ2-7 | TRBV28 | CASREPGQVYEQYF | TGTGCCAGCAGGGAACCGGGACAGGTCTACGAGCAGTACTTC
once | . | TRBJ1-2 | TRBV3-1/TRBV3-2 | CASSSLTGNGYTF | TGTGCCAGCAGCTCTCTTACAGGGAACGGCTACACCTTC
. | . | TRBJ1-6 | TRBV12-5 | CASGLNPPGSPLHF | TGTGCTAGTGGTTTGAATCCCCCGGGTTCACCCCTCCACTTT
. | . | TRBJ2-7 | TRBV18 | CASSPEGSEQYF | TGTGCCAGCTCACCAGAGGGAAGCGAGCAGTACTTC
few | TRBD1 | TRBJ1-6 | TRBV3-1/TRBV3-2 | CASSLTGRNSPLHF | TGTGCCAGCAGCCTGACAGGGCGTAATTCACCCCTCCACTTT
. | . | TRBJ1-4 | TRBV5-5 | CASSQDRTRGEKLFF | TGTGCCAGCAGCCAAGACAGGACAAGGGGGGAAAAACTGTTTTTT
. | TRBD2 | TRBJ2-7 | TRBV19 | CASRTTSGSSYEQYF | TGTGCCAGTAGGACGACTAGCGGGAGCTCCTACGAGCAGTACTTC
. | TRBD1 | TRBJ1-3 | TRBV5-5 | CASSQNTGVGNTIYF | TGTGCCAGCAGCCAGAATACAGGGGTTGGAAACACCATATATTTT
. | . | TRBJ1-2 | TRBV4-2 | CASSPPLSGTTGYGYTF | TGTGCCAGCAGCCCCCCCCTTTCTGGGACTACGGGCTATGGCTACACCTTC
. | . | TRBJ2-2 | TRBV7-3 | CASSLIVGGTGTGELFF | TGTGCCAGCAGCTTAATCGTTGGAGGGACTGGCACCGGGGAGCTGTTTTTT
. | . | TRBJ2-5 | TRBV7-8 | CASQWGGSYGETQYF | TGTGCCAGCCAGTGGGGGGGCTCTTATGGGGAGACCCAGTACTTC
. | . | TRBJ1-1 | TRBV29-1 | CSVPLGAGAFF | TGCAGCGTGCCTTTGGGCGCCGGAGCTTTCTTT
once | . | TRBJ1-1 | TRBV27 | CASRLGGSTEAFF | TGTGCCAGCAGACTGGGGGGGAGCACTGAAGCTTTCTTT
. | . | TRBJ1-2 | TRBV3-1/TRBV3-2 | CASSFEGGGSNYGYTF | TGTGCCAGCAGCTTCGAGGGAGGGGGTTCTAACTATGGCTACACCTTC
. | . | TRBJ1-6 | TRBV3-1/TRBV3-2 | CASSQDQANSPLHF | TGTGCCAGCAGCCAAGATCAGGCTAATTCACCCCTCCACTTT
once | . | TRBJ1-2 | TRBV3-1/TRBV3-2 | CASSQDTVGAGYTF | TGTGCCAGCAGCCAAGACACAGTGGGGGCCGGCTACACCTTC
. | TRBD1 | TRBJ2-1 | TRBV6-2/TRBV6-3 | CASSLPTGGLANEQFF | TGTGCCAGCAGCCTCCCCACAGGGGGCCTAGCAAATGAGCAGTTCTTC
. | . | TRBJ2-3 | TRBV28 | CASSLGGATDTQYF | TGTGCCAGCAGTTTGGGGGGGGCGACAGATACGCAGTATTTT
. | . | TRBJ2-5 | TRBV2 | CASSETTGSQETQYF | TGTGCCAGCAGTGAAACAACTGGGAGCCAAGAGACCCAGTACTTC
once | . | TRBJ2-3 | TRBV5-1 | CASSLVPGQPTDTQYF | TGCGCCAGCAGCTTGGTCCCGGGACAACCCACAGATACGCAGTATTTT
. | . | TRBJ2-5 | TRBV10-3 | CAISEGGQETQYF | TGTGCCATCAGTGAGGGCGGACAAGAGACCCAGTACTTC
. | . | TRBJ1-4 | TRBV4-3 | CASSWGESNEKLFF | TGCGCCAGCAGCTGGGGAGAGTCTAATGAAAAACTGTTTTTT
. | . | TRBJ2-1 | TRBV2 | CASSFHSEQFF | TGTGCCAGCAGCTTCCATAGTGAGCAGTTCTTC
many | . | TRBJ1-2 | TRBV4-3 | CASSQATSQRGYTF | TGCGCCAGCAGCCAAGCGACAAGCCAAAGGGGCTACACCTTC
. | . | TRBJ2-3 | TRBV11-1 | CASSLARHSYTDTQYF | TGTGCCAGCAGCTTAGCGAGGCACTCCTACACAGATACGCAGTATTTT
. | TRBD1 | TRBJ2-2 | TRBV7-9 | CASSPGGFGTGATGELFF | TGTGCCAGCAGCCCCGGGGGGTTCGGGACAGGGGCTACCGGGGAGCTGTTTTTT